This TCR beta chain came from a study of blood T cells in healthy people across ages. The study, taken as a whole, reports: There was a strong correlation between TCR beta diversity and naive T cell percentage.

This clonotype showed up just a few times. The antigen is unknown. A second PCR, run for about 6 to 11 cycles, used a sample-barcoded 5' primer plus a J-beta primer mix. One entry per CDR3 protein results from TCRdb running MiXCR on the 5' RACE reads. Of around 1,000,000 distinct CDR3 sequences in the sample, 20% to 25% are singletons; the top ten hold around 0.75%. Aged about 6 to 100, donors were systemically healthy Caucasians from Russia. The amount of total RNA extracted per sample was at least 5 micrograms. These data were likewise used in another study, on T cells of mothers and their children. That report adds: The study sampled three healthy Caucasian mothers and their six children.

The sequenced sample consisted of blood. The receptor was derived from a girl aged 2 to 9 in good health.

The CDR3 loop reads CASSLGPRPNNSPLHF. Here the CDR3 DNA reads TGTGCCAGCAGCTTGGGACCAAGGCCAAATAATTCACCCCTCCACTTT. V and J are TRBV5-5 and TRBJ1-6, with no clear D. Per the germline V gene, CDR1 is SGHKS and CDR2 is YYEKEE (reference sequence). The V end was cut by 0 bases, the J end by 5 bases, with 12 bases between. The CDR3 contains 16 residues.